This T cell receptor (beta chain) emerged from a study of shared clonotypes between healthy human individuals. Across the whole study: Donor ages ranged 18 to 49 years: a couple of women, a few men.

Trimming removed 6 bases from V and 4 bases from J; junction bases left unmatched: 6. The germline V gene has CDR1 SNHLY and CDR2 FYNNEI. The CDR3 totals 16 residues. Running of the assay took place at deep level. The sequencing of unsorted PBMC DNA took place on ten immunoSEQ deep assay plates. The data were produced by immunoSEQ multiplex PCR, yet TCRdb's version contains in-frame clones alone and is incomplete. Of a few hundred thousand clones listed, 65% to 80% are singletons. Genomic DNA, for the unsorted samples, came from roughly 90 million PBMCs. The V gene is TRBV2, the J gene TRBJ2-5, with 15 bases that match TRBD2. The sequence came from a woman between 35 and 50 years old in good health. Some clones in this sample may be carry-over from other donors' samples. The sequenced material came from PBMCs. The CDR3 protein is CASSRGLAGGGETQYF. CDR3 sequence (DNA): TGTGCCAGCAGCAGGGGACTAGCGGGAGGCGGAGAGACCCAGTACTTC.